Below are 17 T cell receptor beta chains sequenced from a single sample in a study of OX40 agonist ivuxolimab in advanced cancers. Method: immunoSEQ multiplex PCR; TCRdb's copy keeps in-frame clones and lacks some. The sample shows around 74,000 clones, about nine tenths of them seen only once. The starting material was CD4+ or CD8+ T cells sorted from blood, obtained in a trial of the OX40 agonist ivuxolimab. These receptors came from an adult with an advanced solid tumor such as melanoma, head and neck, liver or kidney cancer.

The chain employs TRBV7-2 and TRBJ2-1, with D tentatively TRBD2 (6 bases). This CDR3 is built from 15 residues. Trimming left V 1 base short and J 0 bases short, with 7 bases between. Germline CDR1 and CDR2: SGHTA and FQGNSA. The CDR3, as DNA: TGTGCCAGCAGCTTAGACGGGAGCTCCTACAATGAGCAGTTCTTC. This sequence encodes CASSLDGSSYNEQFF. The full variable domain, its missing parts supplied by reference TRBV7-2 and TRBJ2-1, is GAGVSQSPSNKVTEKGKDVELRCDPISGHTALYWYRQSLGQGLEFLIYFQGNSAPDKSGLPSDRFSAERTGGSVSTLTIQRTQQEDSAVYLCASSLDGSSYNEQFFGPGTRLTVL.

The V call is TRBV6-5, the J call TRBJ2-7; D remains ambiguous. The CDR3 loop spans 15 amino acids. The V end was cut by 6 bases, the J end by 3 bases, with 18 bases between. Germline V gene data show CDR1 as MNHEY and CDR2 as SVGAGI. This chain's CDR3 is CASRPYERANYEQYF. The CDR3 DNA follows: TGTGCCAGCAGACCATACGAGCGAGCTAACTACGAGCAGTACTTC.

J is TRBJ2-7 and V is TRBV2; 7 nucleotides agree with TRBD1. This CDR3 contains 14 residues. The V segment lost 6 bases and the J segment 2 bases; nucleotides outside the gene matches: 7. Germline CDR1 reads SNHLY; CDR2 reads FYNNEI. In nucleotides, the CDR3 is TGTGCCAGCAGGAACCGGGACAGAACCTACGAGCAGTACTTC. Encoded protein: CASRNRDRTYEQYF.

The chain joins TRBV9 to TRBJ1-3; D unresolved. Germline CDR1 reads SGDLS; CDR2 reads YYNGEE. The CDR3 has 16 amino acids. V lost 2 bases, J lost 4 bases, and 16 bases lay in between. CDR3 DNA: TGTGCCAGCAGCGTGGTCCCTAAGGTGGAGGGAAACACCATATATTTT. Translating it yields CASSVVPKVEGNTIYF. Based on the CDR3 plus reference TRBV9 and TRBJ1-3, the full variable domain is DSGVTQTPKHLITATGQRVTLRCSPRSGDLSVYWYQQSLDQGLQFLIQYYNGEERAKGNILERFSAQQFPDLHSELNLSSLELGDSALYFCASSVVPKVEGNTIYFGEGSWLTVV.

The chain combines TRBV12-5 with TRBJ2-1; D unclear. The V gene lost 5 bases and the J gene lost 8 bases, with 13 bases spanning the gap. Germline V gene sequence: CDR1 LGHNT, CDR2 FRNRAP. The CDR3 contains 13 residues. The CDR3 sequence: CASGPDTQDEQFF. The CDR3 DNA is TGTGCTAGTGGTCCGGATACTCAAGATGAGCAGTTCTTC.

The rearrangement uses TRBV30 and TRBJ1-1; D possibly corresponds to TRBD1 (6 bases). V was cut by 3 bases and J by 2 bases, with 13 bases left in between. CDR3 length: 14 amino acids. The V gene's germline CDR1 is GTSNPN and CDR2 SVGIG (reference sequence). The CDR3, as DNA: TGTGCCTGGAGCTCGGGACACCCCAACACTGAAGCTTTCTTT. Residues: CAWSSGHPNTEAFF.

The rearrangement uses TRBV20-1 and TRBJ1-1, with unresolved D. The CDR3 has 11 residues. Germline loops: CDR1 DFQATT, CDR2 SNEGSKA (reference sequence). The germline V and J ends were trimmed by 1 base and 4 bases, with 4 bases remaining between them. CDR3 protein: CSARGLTEAFF. CDR3 in DNA: TGCAGTGCTAGAGGTCTCACTGAAGCTTTCTTT.

This chain links TRBV5-4 with TRBJ2-6, with 8 bases lining up with TRBD1. The CDR3 loop spans 16 amino acids. The ends lost 1 base at V and 2 bases at J; junction bases unmatched: 2. CDR1 and CDR2 (germline): SGHNT, YYREEE (reference sequence). The CDR3 loop reads CASSLMDRAGANVLTF. The CDR3, as DNA: TGTGCCAGCAGCTTGATGGACAGGGCTGGGGCCAACGTCCTGACTTTC. Full variable domain (outside the CDR3, taken from reference TRBV5-4 and TRBJ2-6): ETGVTQSPTHLIKTRGQQVTLRCSSQSGHNTVSWYQQALGQGPQFIFQYYREEENGRGNFPPRFSGLQFPNYSSELNVNALELDDSALYLCASSLMDRAGANVLTFGAGSRLTVL.

V gene TRBV11-3 combines with J gene TRBJ2-2; TRBD1 or TRBD2 may be the D gene (6 bases each). Germline V gene sequence: CDR1 SGHNT, CDR2 YENEEA. Trimming pared 4 bases from V and 5 bases from J, leaving 20 bases between. The CDR3 is 17 residues long. DNA of the CDR3: TGTGCCAGCAGCTCGGAACTGGGGGGCGTACCGACCGGGGAGCTGTTTTTT. Its translation is CASSSELGGVPTGELFF.

This clone appeared once. The V and J genes are TRBV19 and TRBJ1-2; the D is unclear. The CDR3 extends over 13 amino acids. V lost 3 bases and J lost 1, with 6 bases in between. Germline CDR1 is LNHDA and CDR2 is SQIVND (reference sequence). The CDR3 DNA is TGTGCCAGTAGTATGGTCCGTAACTATGGCTACACCTTC. This translates into CASSMVRNYGYTF.

This chain joins TRBV7-9 and TRBJ1-4; a possible D gene is TRBD1 (5 bases). The CDR3 sequence is 15 residues long. The germline V gene encodes CDR1 SEHNR and CDR2 FQNEAQ (reference sequence). With 3 bases removed from V and 5 bases from J, the gap between germline ends came to 13 bases. This CDR3 is CASSFALQENEKLFF. The CDR3 nucleotides are TGTGCCAGCAGCTTTGCCCTACAGGAGAATGAAAAACTGTTTTTT.

The CDR3 loop reads CASSSDGGYTGELFF. The CDR3 DNA is TGTGCCAGCAGTTCCGACGGGGGGTACACCGGGGAGCTGTTTTTT. This chain links TRBV27 with TRBJ2-2; TRBD2 agrees at 7 bases. CDR1 MNHEY and CDR2 SMNVEV come from the germline V gene (reference sequence). After removal of 4 bases from V and 3 bases from J, the junction contained 5 bases not matched to a gene. The CDR3 sequence is 15 residues long.

The rearrangement uses TRBV7-8 and TRBJ1-1; D is uncertain. Germline CDR1 and CDR2: SGHVS and FQNEAQ. This CDR3 spans 13 amino acids. V was trimmed by 1 base and J by 8 bases, leaving 11 bases between them. This CDR3 is CASSLVAGAEAFF. The DNA for the CDR3 is TGTGCCAGCAGCTTAGTGGCGGGTGCCGAAGCTTTCTTT. Based on the CDR3 plus reference TRBV7-8 and TRBJ1-1, the full variable domain is GAGVSQSPRYKVAKRGQDVALRCDPISGHVSLFWYQQALGQGPEFLTYFQNEAQLDKSGLPSDRFFAERPEGSVSTLKIQRTQQEDSAVYLCASSLVAGAEAFFGQGTRLTVV.

The chain combines TRBV29-1 with TRBJ2-3; D may correspond to TRBD1 or TRBD2 (5 bases each). This CDR3 region has 14 residues. The germline V gene encodes CDR1 SQVTM and CDR2 ANQGSEA. V was cut by 4 bases and J by 1 base, with 12 bases left in between. The CDR3 spells CSVGGDAGTDTQYF. The CDR3 bases are TGCAGCGTTGGTGGGGACGCTGGCACAGATACGCAGTATTTT.

V gene TRBV30 combines with J gene TRBJ2-3; D is perhaps TRBD1 or TRBD2 (6 bases each). The V end lost 2 bases, the J end lost 0 bases, and 9 bases lay between the germline ends. This CDR3 region has 14 residues. Germline V gene data show CDR1 as GTSNPN and CDR2 as SVGIG (reference sequence). DNA for the CDR3: TGTGCCTGGAGTCGGGGGCCAAGCACAGATACGCAGTATTTT. Protein: CAWSRGPSTDTQYF.

The chain combines TRBV4-1 with TRBJ1-5; D call uncertain. The CDR3 has 17 residues. Trimming took off 1 base at V and 0 bases at J, with 13 bases between the two ends. CDR1 and CDR2 (germline): MGHRA, YSYEKL. DNA for the CDR3: TGCGCCAGCAGCCAAGTTTTGGGAGATACTAGCAATCAGCCCCAGCATTTT. Translation gives CASSQVLGDTSNQPQHF.

Concerning this clone: One junction end does not reproduce the germline sequence, and a read error may be involved. CDR3 amino acids: CVSRDREATYEQYF. The DNA of the CDR3 is TGTGTCAGCAGGGACCGGGAGGCTACCTACGAGCAGTACTTC. The rearrangement uses TRBV2 and TRBJ2-7; TRBD2 matches 7 bases. CDR3 size: 14 residues. Germline V lookup: CDR1 SNHLY, CDR2 FYNNEI.